Below, 5 T cell receptor beta chains from the same sample are listed, as sequenced in a study of blood T cell repertoires in COVID-19. This table comes from immunoSEQ multiplex PCR, and its TCRdb copy is limited to in-frame clones, with some not included. The sample has around 120,000 clones, roughly 90% seen once. The sequenced material came from peripheral blood. Receptors originate from a man aged 50 to 60 with acute or convalescent COVID-19.

This chain links TRBV5-1 with TRBJ2-3, with 9 bases identical to TRBD2. J gave up 4 bases and V 3 bases, and 6 bases lay outside the gene matches. The V gene's germline CDR1 is SGHRS and CDR2 YFSETQ. This CDR3 contains 15 residues. The CDR3 spells CASSSREGRADTQYF. CDR3 coding DNA: TGCGCCAGCAGCTCGCGGGAGGGCCGGGCAGATACGCAGTATTTT.

CDR3 loop: CASSYGSFTYEQYF. CDR3 coding DNA: TGTGCCAGCAGTTACGGCTCCTTTACCTACGAGCAGTACTTC. V is TRBV6-2 or TRBV6-3 and J is TRBJ2-7; D call uncertain. Trimming removed 2 bases from V and 2 bases from J, with 10 bases in between. Germline loops: CDR1 MNHEY, CDR2 SVGEGT. The CDR3 is 14 residues long.

The J gene is TRBJ2-1, the V gene TRBV10-1, with 10 bases identical to TRBD2. From germline, CDR1 is WNHNN and CDR2 SYGVQD (reference sequence). This CDR3 has 15 amino acids. The J segment lost 0 bases and the V segment lost 4 bases, leaving 0 bases of the junction unmatched. CDR3 in amino acids: CASSVAGGSYNEQFF. The DNA for the CDR3 is TGCGCCAGCAGTGTAGCGGGAGGCTCCTACAATGAGCAGTTCTTC.

The genes are TRBV4-1 and TRBJ1-2; the match to TRBD1 covers 7 bases. The V segment lost 4 bases and the J segment 2 bases; nucleotides outside the gene matches: 10. This CDR3 contains 16 residues. CDR1 is MGHRA, CDR2 YSYEKL, per germline. The CDR3 DNA is TGCGCCAGCAGCCCCTACCGGACAGGCGCGAACTATGGCTACACCTTC. Translating it yields CASSPYRTGANYGYTF.

The CDR3 region has the DNA TGTGCCAGCAGCTTAGCCGGCGGGGCCGGGGGGTTGTTTTTT. Its translation: CASSLAGGAGGLFF. The chain uses TRBV7-9 and TRBJ1-4; possible D gene TRBD1, 5 bases. Germline V gene sequence: CDR1 SEHNR, CDR2 FQNEAQ (reference sequence). The CDR3 sequence is 14 residues long. V was trimmed by 0 bases and J by 15 bases, leaving 17 bases between them.